This TCR beta chain was recorded in a study of CD8 T cells in Susac syndrome. The study sequenced TCR beta in blood CD8+ and CD4+ T cells. The CDR3 has 20 residues. V was shortened by 2 bases and J by 2 bases, with 24 bases between the two germline ends. RNA in amounts of roughly 0.5 to 1 ug was reverse transcribed with random hexamers. Multiplex PCR with immunoSEQ amplified the TCR beta CDR3 across 54 Vbeta and 13 Jbeta. MiXCR was run by TCRdb on the immunoSEQ multiplex PCR reads, yielding one entry per CDR3 protein. The table records approximately 150,000 distinct CDR3 sequences, 85% to 95% of them present only once. This clonotype appeared once. Its antigen is not known. Findings and caveats of the study: It was acknowledged in the study that its TCR sequencing and HLA analysis involved a relatively small number of individuals.

This receptor was obtained from a human donor with multiple sclerosis. What was sequenced was CD4+ T cells from PBMCs. The chain uses TRBV23-1 and TRBJ2-2, with D possibly called TRBD1 or TRBD2 (5 bases each). TRBV23-1 is noted as an ORF with a role that remains uncertain. The DNA for the CDR3 is TGCGCCAGCAGTCAACCGGACCCGGGGCCGGACACGACAAACACCGGGGAGCTGTTTTTT. This gives the protein CASSQPDPGPDTTNTGELFF.